These 29 T cell receptor beta chains were sequenced from one sample in a study of T cell responses to AZD1222 COVID-19 vaccine. Libraries were prepared by immunoSEQ multiplex PCR; TCRdb keeps only in-frame clonotypes and omits some of them. The sample has under 200,000 clones; more than 85% are singletons. Specimen: peripheral blood, collected on day 0 of AZD1222 vaccination. The receptors were sampled from an adult in good health.

This clone was found a few times. The chain employs TRBV7-9 and TRBJ2-5; 8 bases line up with TRBD2. This CDR3 has 15 residues. Germline values: CDR1 SEHNR, CDR2 FQNEAQ (reference sequence). The V gene end was trimmed by 3 bases and the J gene end by 2 bases; junction bases not matched to a gene: 5. The CDR3 DNA follows: TGTGCCAGCAGCTTTTTACTAGCGGTACAAGAGACCCAGTACTTC. Its translation is CASSFLLAVQETQYF.

The V gene is TRBV19, the J gene TRBJ2-4, with D unclear. The CDR3 is 17 residues long. The V and J ends lost 2 bases and 1 base respectively, with 15 bases between them. Per the germline V gene, CDR1 is LNHDA and CDR2 is SQIVND (reference sequence). The chain's CDR3 is CASSITTADRAKNIQYF. DNA of the CDR3: TGTGCCAGTAGTATAACGACGGCAGATCGGGCCAAAAACATTCAGTACTTC. The whole variable domain, remainder taken from reference TRBV19 and TRBJ2-4, is DGGITQSPKYLFRKEGQNVTLSCEQNLNHDAMYWYRQDPGQGLRLIYYSQIVNDFQKGDIAEGYSVSREKKESFPLTVTSAQKNPTAFYLCASSITTADRAKNIQYFGAGTRLSVL.

The V call is TRBV25-1, the J call TRBJ1-2; D unresolved. Germline assignment: CDR1 MGHDK and CDR2 SYGVNS. Trimming shortened V by 3 bases and J by 5 bases, and 19 bases separated the two germline ends. This CDR3 region has 16 residues. The CDR3 reads CASSDRSFVGLYGYTF. CDR3 in DNA: TGTGCCAGCAGTGACCGATCCTTCGTGGGTTTATATGGCTACACCTTC.

The chain is built from TRBV19 and TRBJ1-5, with no clear D. Germline CDR1 reads LNHDA; CDR2 reads SQIVND (reference sequence). Trimming stripped 2 bases from V and 0 bases from J, with 8 bases between. CDR3 size: 15 residues. For the CDR3, the DNA is TGTGCCAGTAGTATAACAGAATATAGCAATCAGCCCCAGCATTTT. It yields the protein CASSITEYSNQPQHF.

The chain has TRBV4-1 and TRBJ2-7, with D perhaps matching TRBD1 (5 bases). The CDR3 has 16 residues. Trimming shortened V by 1 base and J by 2 bases, and 15 bases separated the two germline ends. The germline gives CDR1 MGHRA, CDR2 YSYEKL. In nucleotides, the CDR3 is TGCGCCAGCAGCCAAGTTGGAACAGGTCCTCCCTACGAGCAGTACTTC. The encoded protein is CASSQVGTGPPYEQYF.

A word on this clone: Germline is not matched at one junction end, which may reflect a read error. The rearrangement uses TRBV5-1 and TRBJ2-3; no reliable D call. Per the germline V gene, CDR1 is SGHRS and CDR2 is YFSETQ. CDR3 length: 16 amino acids. This CDR3 is CASSLARGPGYDTQYF. CDR3 in DNA: TGCGCCAGCAGTTTGGCCAGAGGTCCCGGCTACGATACGCAGTATTTT. The entire variable domain, with the rest obtained from reference TRBV5-1 and TRBJ2-3, is as follows: KAGVTQTPRYLIKTRGQQVTLSCSPISGHRSVSWYQQTPGQGLQFLFEYFSETQRNKGNFPGRFSGRQFSNSRSEMNVSTLELGDSALYLCASSLARGPGYDTQYFGPGTRLTVL.

This sequence joins TRBV2 and TRBJ1-2, with D uncertain. The CDR3 is 15 residues long. V lost 6 bases, J lost 0 bases, and 14 bases lay in between. Germline lookup yields CDR1 SNHLY and CDR2 FYNNEI. The CDR3 sequence: CASRPQQTANYGYTF. DNA of the CDR3: TGTGCCAGCAGGCCCCAACAAACAGCTAACTATGGCTACACCTTC.

The chain has TRBV28 and TRBJ2-7; no definite D call. Germline CDR1 is MDHEN and CDR2 is SYDVKM. Deletions cut 6 bases from V and 3 bases from J, with 6 bases between. This CDR3 has 11 amino acids. The CDR3, as DNA: TGTGCCAGCAGGAGGCTCTACGAGCAGTACTTC. Encoded protein: CASRRLYEQYF.

The CDR3 spells CASSEEVGSGKGHEQFF. CDR3 DNA sequence: TGTGCCAGCAGTGAAGAGGTCGGTAGCGGGAAGGGGCATGAGCAGTTCTTC. This chain joins TRBV6-1 and TRBJ2-1; 8 bases agree with TRBD2. The CDR3 contains 17 residues. The V gene's germline CDR1 is MNHNS and CDR2 SASEGT. With 1 base clipped from V and 8 bases from J, the junction kept 13 bases outside the gene matches.

This clone was recorded once. The gene calls are TRBV5-1 and TRBJ1-1, with unresolved D. This CDR3 has 15 residues. Germline-derived CDR1 and CDR2 are SGHRS and YFSETQ. V gave up 0 bases and J gave up 7 bases, with 16 bases separating them. The CDR3 reads CASSLAGWEYNEAFF. The CDR3 DNA sequence: TGCGCCAGCAGCTTGGCTGGTTGGGAATACAATGAAGCTTTCTTT. The complete variable domain, with remaining parts taken from reference TRBV5-1 and TRBJ1-1, reads KAGVTQTPRYLIKTRGQQVTLSCSPISGHRSVSWYQQTPGQGLQFLFEYFSETQRNKGNFPGRFSGRQFSNSRSEMNVSTLELGDSALYLCASSLAGWEYNEAFFGQGTRLTVV.

In DNA, the CDR3 is TGTGCCGGTGCTGGTGGCGGTAGCTCCTACAATGAGCAGTTCTTC. It yields the protein CAGAGGGSSYNEQFF. V and J are TRBV7-9 and TRBJ2-1; no clear D. V lost 11 bases, J lost 0 bases, and 17 bases lay in between. Per germline, CDR1 SEHNR and CDR2 FQNEAQ (reference sequence). The CDR3 sequence is 15 residues long.

This clone has only one observation. The chain uses TRBV7-6 and TRBJ2-2; D call uncertain. Germline CDR1 and CDR2: SGHVS and FNYEAQ. This CDR3 comprises 16 residues. Between the trimmed V and J ends, which lost 4 bases and 1 base, there was a span of 13 bases. The CDR3 sequence: CASSSRRHRNTGELFF. CDR3 in DNA: TGTGCCAGCAGCTCTCGACGGCATAGGAACACCGGGGAGCTGTTTTTT.

V and J are TRBV9 and TRBJ2-7; 9 nucleotides match TRBD1. The V and J ends lost 0 bases and 5 bases, in that order; junction bases with no gene match: 3. CDR1 and CDR2 (germline): SGDLS, YYNGEE. CDR3 length: 14 amino acids. DNA for the CDR3: TGTGCCAGCAGCGTAGACAGGGGGCTAGACGAGCAGTACTTC. As protein: CASSVDRGLDEQYF.

This clone turned up a few times. The J gene is TRBJ2-7, the V gene TRBV9, with unresolved D. CDR1 and CDR2 from the germline V gene are SGDLS and YYNGEE. There are 13 residues in the CDR3. Trimming left V 3 bases short and J 2 bases short, with 9 bases between. This CDR3 is CASSGRPTYEQYF. CDR3 sequence (DNA): TGTGCCAGCAGCGGACGGCCTACCTACGAGCAGTACTTC.

The rearrangement links TRBV6-6 to TRBJ1-1; the D gene is possibly TRBD1 (6 bases). The germline V gene encodes CDR1 MNHNY and CDR2 SVGAGI (reference sequence). V lost 7 bases, J lost 0 bases, and 12 bases lay in between. The CDR3 is made up of 14 amino acids. The CDR3 DNA reads TGTGCCAGCAACCGGGACAAACTGAACACTGAAGCTTTCTTT. It specifies CASNRDKLNTEAFF.

The V gene is TRBV19, the J gene TRBJ1-2; the D gene is possibly TRBD1 (6 bases). From germline, CDR1 is LNHDA and CDR2 SQIVND (reference sequence). The germline V and J ends were trimmed by 6 bases and 8 bases, with 22 bases remaining between them. CDR3 length: 15 residues. This chain's CDR3 is CASRIRDTPGKGYTF. Written as DNA, the CDR3 is TGTGCCAGTAGAATCCGGGACACCCCAGGGAAGGGCTACACCTTC.

A single count supports this clone. This rearrangement joins TRBV28 to TRBJ2-2, with 7 bases that match TRBD1. The CDR3 sequence is 15 residues long. Germline CDR1 is MDHEN and CDR2 is SYDVKM. V shed 6 bases and J 6 bases; nucleotides not matched to a gene: 10. CDR3 amino acids: CASSRGGSFSGELFF. The CDR3 DNA follows: TGTGCCAGCAGCCGAGGGGGCTCTTTTTCCGGGGAGCTGTTTTTT.

The chain carries TRBV7-9 and TRBJ2-1, with D maybe TRBD1 (6 bases). Germline CDR1 reads SEHNR; CDR2 reads FQNEAQ (reference sequence). The CDR3 runs 15 residues. Trimming cost V 4 bases and J 0 bases, with 10 bases left between them. CDR3 sequence reads: CASSSQGPSYNEQFF. Here the CDR3 DNA reads TGTGCCAGCAGCTCACAGGGTCCCTCCTACAATGAGCAGTTCTTC.

The V gene is TRBV5-4, the J gene TRBJ1-1; D unresolved. Trimming removed 2 bases from V and 8 bases from J, with 10 bases in between. The germline V gene encodes CDR1 SGHNT and CDR2 YYREEE (reference sequence). The CDR3 is made up of 12 amino acids. The CDR3 is CASSFQYSEAFF. The CDR3 region has the DNA TGTGCCAGCAGCTTCCAATATTCAGAAGCTTTCTTT.

V and J are TRBV28 and TRBJ1-2, with D possibly TRBD1 on 5 matching bases. In germline, CDR1 is MDHEN, CDR2 SYDVKM. The CDR3 has 13 residues. Deletions cut 4 bases from V and 5 bases from J, with 11 bases between. CDR3 bases: TGTGCCAGCAGTTCGGGGGGTGATTATGGCTACACCTTC. This translates into CASSSGGDYGYTF.

The chain couples TRBV7-9 to TRBJ1-1; 7 bases map to TRBD1. Trimming cost V 1 base and J 0 bases; bases outside gene matches: 5. Germline V CDR1 and CDR2: SEHNR, FQNEAQ (reference sequence). The CDR3 runs to 16 residues. The DNA of the CDR3 is TGTGCCAGCAGCTTAGGGGGAAGGGGGCTGAACACTGAAGCTTTCTTT. As protein: CASSLGGRGLNTEAFF.

The J gene is TRBJ1-2, the V gene TRBV12-3 or TRBV12-4; D unclear. V was trimmed by 5 bases and J by 6 bases, leaving 10 bases between them. CDR3 length: 12 residues. As DNA, the CDR3 is TGTGCCAGCAGTCGACTGGAGCATGGCTACACCTTC. Its protein product is CASSRLEHGYTF.

This chain joins TRBV6-5 and TRBJ1-2, with a tentative D call TRBD1 (5 bases). The CDR3 is 12 residues long. Germline V lookup: CDR1 MNHEY, CDR2 SVGAGI. Trimming cost V 2 bases and J 4 bases, with 5 bases left between them. CDR3 sequence: CASSYTGYGYTF. CDR3 sequence (DNA): TGTGCCAGCAGTTACACAGGCTATGGCTACACCTTC.

The genes are TRBV27 and TRBJ2-1, with 11 bases matching TRBD2. The germline V gene encodes CDR1 MNHEY and CDR2 SMNVEV (reference sequence). The V segment lost 4 bases and the J segment 9 bases; nucleotides outside the gene matches: 32. This CDR3 contains 23 residues. The CDR3 nucleotides are TGTGCCAGCAGTTCCGACGAAAACCCCGAAAAATCGATTAGCGGGAGGGCCTTTCCTGAGCAGTTCTTC. It is translated as CASSSDENPEKSISGRAFPEQFF.

The chain has TRBV6-5 and TRBJ2-3; TRBD1 agrees at 9 bases. V lost 0 bases, J lost 5 bases, and 3 bases stayed unmatched. Germline V lookup: CDR1 MNHEY, CDR2 SVGAGI. The CDR3 totals 15 residues. CDR3 sequence reads: CASSYSGTGQDTQYF. The CDR3, as DNA: TGTGCCAGCAGTTACTCGGGGACAGGGCAAGATACGCAGTATTTT.

The CDR3 region is CASSIRGSYEQYF. The CDR3 DNA is TGTGCCAGCAGTATCAGGGGCTCCTACGAGCAGTACTTC. The chain recombines TRBV27 with TRBJ2-7; TRBD1 might be the D (6 bases). Germline loops: CDR1 MNHEY, CDR2 SMNVEV (reference sequence). This CDR3 spans 13 amino acids. V was shortened by 5 bases and J by 0 bases, with 8 bases between the two germline ends.

V gene TRBV25-1 combines with J gene TRBJ2-6; no definite D call. The germline V gene has CDR1 MGHDK and CDR2 SYGVNS. V lost 6 bases and J lost 0, with 3 bases in between. The CDR3 runs 13 residues. The CDR3 nucleotides are TGTGCCAGCAGGTACTCTGGGGCCAACGTCCTGACTTTC. It translates to CASRYSGANVLTF.

This chain connects TRBV27 to TRBJ1-2, with 8 nucleotides matching TRBD1. Germline CDR1 reads MNHEY; CDR2 reads SMNVEV (reference sequence). J gave up 4 bases and V 5 bases, and 3 bases lay outside the gene matches. The CDR3 sequence is 13 residues long. CDR3 coding DNA: TGTGCCAGCAGTACGGACAGGGCCTATGGCTACACCTTC. Residues: CASSTDRAYGYTF.

The V and J genes are TRBV5-1 and TRBJ2-2; possibly TRBD2 for D (5 bases). CDR1 SGHRS and CDR2 YFSETQ come from the germline V gene. The CDR3 totals 14 residues. Trimming cost V 0 bases and J 5 bases, with 8 bases left between them. The CDR3 nucleotides are TGCGCCAGCAGCTTGGCGCCGGGGACCGGGGAGCTGTTTTTT. This encodes CASSLAPGTGELFF.